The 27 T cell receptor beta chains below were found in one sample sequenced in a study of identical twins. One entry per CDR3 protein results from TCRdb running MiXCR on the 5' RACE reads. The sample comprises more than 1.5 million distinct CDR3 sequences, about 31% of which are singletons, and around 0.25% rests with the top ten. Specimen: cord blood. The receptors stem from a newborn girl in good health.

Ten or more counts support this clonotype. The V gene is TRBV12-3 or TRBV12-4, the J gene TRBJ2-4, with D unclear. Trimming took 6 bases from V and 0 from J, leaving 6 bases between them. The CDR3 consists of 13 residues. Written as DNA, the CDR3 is TGTGCCAGCAGACAACTAGCCAAAAACATTCAGTACTTC. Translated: CASRQLAKNIQYF.

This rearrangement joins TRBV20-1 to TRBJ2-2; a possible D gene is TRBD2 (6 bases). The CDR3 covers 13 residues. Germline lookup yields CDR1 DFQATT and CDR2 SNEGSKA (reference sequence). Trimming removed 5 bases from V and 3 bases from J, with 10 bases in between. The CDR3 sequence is CSAGGTYTGELFF. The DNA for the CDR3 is TGCAGTGCTGGGGGGACTTACACCGGGGAGCTGTTTTTT.

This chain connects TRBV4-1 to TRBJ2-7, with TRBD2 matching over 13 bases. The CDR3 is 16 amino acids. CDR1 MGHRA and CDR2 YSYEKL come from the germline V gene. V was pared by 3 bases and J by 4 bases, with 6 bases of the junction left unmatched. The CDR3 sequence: CASSQLPGLAGYEQYF. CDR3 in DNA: TGCGCCAGCAGCCAGTTACCGGGACTAGCGGGATACGAGCAGTACTTC.

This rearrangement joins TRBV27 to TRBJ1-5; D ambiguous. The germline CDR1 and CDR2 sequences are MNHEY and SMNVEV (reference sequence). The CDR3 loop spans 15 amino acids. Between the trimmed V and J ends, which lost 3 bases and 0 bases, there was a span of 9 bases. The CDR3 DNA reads TGTGCCAGCAGTTTTTTTTGGGGTAGCAATCAGCCCCAGCATTTT. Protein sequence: CASSFFWGSNQPQHF.

The chain's CDR3 is CASTQGVQETQYF. In nucleotides, the CDR3 is TGTGCCAGCACTCAGGGGGTCCAAGAGACCCAGTACTTC. The rearrangement joins TRBV5-4 to TRBJ2-5; TRBD1 aligns across 7 bases. CDR3 length: 13 residues. Germline V lookup: CDR1 SGHNT, CDR2 YYREEE (reference sequence). After removal of 6 bases from V and 1 base from J, the junction contained 3 bases not matched to a gene.

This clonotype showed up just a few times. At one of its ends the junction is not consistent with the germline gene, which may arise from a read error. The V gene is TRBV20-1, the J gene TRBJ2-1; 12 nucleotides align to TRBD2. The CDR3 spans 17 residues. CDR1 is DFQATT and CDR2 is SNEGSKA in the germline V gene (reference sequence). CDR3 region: CGARYLGTSGSNNEQFF. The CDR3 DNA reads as TGCGGTGCTAGATACCTAGGGACTAGCGGGTCTAACAATGAGCAGTTCTTC.

The CDR3 DNA sequence: TGCAGTGCTAGACCAAACGGAGATACGCAGTATTTT. The encoded protein is CSARPNGDTQYF. The V and J genes are TRBV20-1 and TRBJ2-3; D is unclear. Germline CDR1 DFQATT, CDR2 SNEGSKA (reference sequence). The V end was cut by 2 bases, the J end by 5 bases, with 8 bases between. The CDR3 runs 12 residues.

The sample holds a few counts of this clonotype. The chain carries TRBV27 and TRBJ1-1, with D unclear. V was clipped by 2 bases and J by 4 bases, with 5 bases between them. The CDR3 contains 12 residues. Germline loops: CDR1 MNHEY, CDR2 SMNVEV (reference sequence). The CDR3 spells CASSLPFTEAFF. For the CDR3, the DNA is TGTGCCAGCAGTTTACCGTTCACTGAAGCTTTCTTT.

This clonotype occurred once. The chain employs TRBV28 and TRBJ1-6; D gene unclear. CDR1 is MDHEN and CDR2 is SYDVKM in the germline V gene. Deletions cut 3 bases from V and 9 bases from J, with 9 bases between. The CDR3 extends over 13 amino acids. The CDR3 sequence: CASSFPRTSPLHF. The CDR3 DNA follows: TGTGCCAGCAGTTTCCCAAGGACTTCACCCCTCCACTTT. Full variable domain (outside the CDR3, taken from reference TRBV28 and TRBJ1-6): DVKVTQSSRYLVKRTGEKVFLECVQDMDHENMFWYRQDPGLGLRLIYFSYDVKMKEKGDIPEGYSVSREKKERFSLILESASTNQTSMYLCASSFPRTSPLHFGNGTRLTVT.

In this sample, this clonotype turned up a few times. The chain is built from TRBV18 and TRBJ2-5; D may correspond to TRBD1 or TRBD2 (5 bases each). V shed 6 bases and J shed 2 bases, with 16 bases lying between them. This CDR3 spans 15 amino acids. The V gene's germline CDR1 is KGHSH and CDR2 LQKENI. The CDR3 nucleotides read TGTGCCAGCTCTCCCTTTCGGGACGTACAAGAGACCCAGTACTTC. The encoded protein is CASSPFRDVQETQYF.

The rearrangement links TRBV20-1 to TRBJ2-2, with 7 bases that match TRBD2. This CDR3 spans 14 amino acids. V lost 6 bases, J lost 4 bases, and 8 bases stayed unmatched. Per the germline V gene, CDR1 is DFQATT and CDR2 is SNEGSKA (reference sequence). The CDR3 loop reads CSARYRTSTGELFF. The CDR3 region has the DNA TGCAGTGCACGTTACAGGACTAGCACCGGGGAGCTGTTTTTT.

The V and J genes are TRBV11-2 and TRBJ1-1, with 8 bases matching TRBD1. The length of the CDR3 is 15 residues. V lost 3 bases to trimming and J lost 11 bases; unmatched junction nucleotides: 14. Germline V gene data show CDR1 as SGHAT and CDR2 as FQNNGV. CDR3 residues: CASSFIQGVGSEAFF. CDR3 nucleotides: TGTGCCAGCAGCTTCATACAGGGGGTAGGGAGTGAGGCTTTCTTT.

CDR3 nucleotides: TGCAGCATCTCAGGGTTGGGGCAGTACTTC. This codes for CSISGLGQYF. The rearrangement joins TRBV29-1 to TRBJ2-7; D is possibly TRBD1 (5 bases). The germline V gene has CDR1 SQVTM and CDR2 ANQGSEA. V was trimmed by 8 bases and J by 9 bases, leaving 14 bases between them. The CDR3 consists of 10 residues.

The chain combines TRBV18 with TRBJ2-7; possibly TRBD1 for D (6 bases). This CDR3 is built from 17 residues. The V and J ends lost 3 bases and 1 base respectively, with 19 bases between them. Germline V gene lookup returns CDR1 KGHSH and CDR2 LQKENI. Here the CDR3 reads CASSPIAVGASSYEQYF. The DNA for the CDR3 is TGTGCCAGCTCACCCATAGCCGTGGGGGCCTCTTCCTACGAGCAGTACTTC.

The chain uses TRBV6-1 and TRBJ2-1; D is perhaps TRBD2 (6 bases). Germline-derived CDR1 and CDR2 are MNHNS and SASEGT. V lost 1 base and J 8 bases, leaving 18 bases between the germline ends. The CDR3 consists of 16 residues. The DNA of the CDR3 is TGTGCCAGCAGTGAAGGAATGAGACTAGTTAGCCATGAGCAGTTCTTC. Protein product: CASSEGMRLVSHEQFF.

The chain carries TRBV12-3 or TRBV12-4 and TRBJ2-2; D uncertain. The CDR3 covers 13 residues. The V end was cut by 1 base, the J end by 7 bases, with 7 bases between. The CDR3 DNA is TGTGCCAGCAGTTTAGGGTCAGGCGGGGAGCTGTTTTTT. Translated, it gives CASSLGSGGELFF.

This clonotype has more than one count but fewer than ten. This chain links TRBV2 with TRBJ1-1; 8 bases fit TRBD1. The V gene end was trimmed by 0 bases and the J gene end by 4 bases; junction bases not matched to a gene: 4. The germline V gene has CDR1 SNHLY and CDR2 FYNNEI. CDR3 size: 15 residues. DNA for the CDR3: TGTGCCAGCAGTGAAGCGGGACAGGTCATCACTGAAGCTTTCTTT. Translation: CASSEAGQVITEAFF.

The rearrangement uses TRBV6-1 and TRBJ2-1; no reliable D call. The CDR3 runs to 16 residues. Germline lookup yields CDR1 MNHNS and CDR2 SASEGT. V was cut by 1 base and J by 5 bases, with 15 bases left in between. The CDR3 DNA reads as TGTGCCAGCAGTGAAGTTGGCCACTACAGAAACAATGAGCAGTTCTTC. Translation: CASSEVGHYRNNEQFF.

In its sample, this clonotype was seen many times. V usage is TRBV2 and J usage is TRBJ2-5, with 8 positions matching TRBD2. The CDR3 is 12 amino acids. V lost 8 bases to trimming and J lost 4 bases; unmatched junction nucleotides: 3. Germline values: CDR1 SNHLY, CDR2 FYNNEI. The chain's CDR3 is CASRSGGETQYF. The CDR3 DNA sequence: TGTGCCAGCCGAAGCGGGGGAGAGACCCAGTACTTC.

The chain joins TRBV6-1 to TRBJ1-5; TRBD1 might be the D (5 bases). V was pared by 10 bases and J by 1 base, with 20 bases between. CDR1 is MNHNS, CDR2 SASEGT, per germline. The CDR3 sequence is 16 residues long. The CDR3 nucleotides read TGTGCCAACCGACAGATTAAGGACGGGAGCAATCAGCCCCAGCATTTT. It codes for CANRQIKDGSNQPQHF.

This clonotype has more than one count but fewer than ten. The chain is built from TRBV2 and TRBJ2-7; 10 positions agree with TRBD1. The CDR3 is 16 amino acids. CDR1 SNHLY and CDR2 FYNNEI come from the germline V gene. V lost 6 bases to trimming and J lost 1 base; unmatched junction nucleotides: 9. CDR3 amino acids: CASRLTGTGESYEQYF. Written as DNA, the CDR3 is TGTGCCAGCAGACTCACCGGGACAGGGGAATCCTACGAGCAGTACTTC.

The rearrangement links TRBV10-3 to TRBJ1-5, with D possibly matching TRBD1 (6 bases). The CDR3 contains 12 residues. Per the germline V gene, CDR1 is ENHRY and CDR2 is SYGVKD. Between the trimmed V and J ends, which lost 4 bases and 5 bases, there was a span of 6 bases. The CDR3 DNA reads TGTGCCATCAGTGCAGGGGATCAGCCCCAGCATTTT. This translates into CAISAGDQPQHF.

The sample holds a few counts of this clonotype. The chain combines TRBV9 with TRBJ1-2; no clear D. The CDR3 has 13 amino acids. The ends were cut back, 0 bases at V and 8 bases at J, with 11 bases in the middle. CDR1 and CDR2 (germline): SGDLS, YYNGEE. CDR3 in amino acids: CASSVVPGRGYTF. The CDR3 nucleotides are TGTGCCAGCAGCGTAGTTCCGGGTCGGGGCTACACCTTC. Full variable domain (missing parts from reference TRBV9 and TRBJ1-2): DSGVTQTPKHLITATGQRVTLRCSPRSGDLSVYWYQQSLDQGLQFLIQYYNGEERAKGNILERFSAQQFPDLHSELNLSSLELGDSALYFCASSVVPGRGYTFGSGTRLTVV.

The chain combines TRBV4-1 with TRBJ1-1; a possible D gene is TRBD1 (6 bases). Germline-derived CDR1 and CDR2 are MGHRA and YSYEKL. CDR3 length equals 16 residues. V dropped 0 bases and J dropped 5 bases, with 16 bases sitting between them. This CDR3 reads CASSQDERGGGTEAFF. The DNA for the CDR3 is TGCGCCAGCAGCCAAGATGAGAGAGGGGGGGGGACTGAAGCTTTCTTT.

The CDR3 region has the DNA TGCAGTGCCCCCACAGGACGGGGTTCACCCCTCCACTTT. This gives the protein CSAPTGRGSPLHF. V gene TRBV20-1 combines with J gene TRBJ1-6, with D possibly matching TRBD1 (5 bases). V lost 6 bases and J lost 9, with 15 bases in between. CDR1 and CDR2 from the germline V gene are DFQATT and SNEGSKA (reference sequence). The CDR3 covers 13 residues.

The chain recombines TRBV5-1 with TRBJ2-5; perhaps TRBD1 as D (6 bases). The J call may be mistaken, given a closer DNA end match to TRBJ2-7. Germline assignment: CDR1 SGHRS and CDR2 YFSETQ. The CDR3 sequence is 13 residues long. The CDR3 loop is CASSSITGHEQYF. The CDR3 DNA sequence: TGCGCCAGCAGCTCTATTACAGGGCACGAGCAGTACTTC.

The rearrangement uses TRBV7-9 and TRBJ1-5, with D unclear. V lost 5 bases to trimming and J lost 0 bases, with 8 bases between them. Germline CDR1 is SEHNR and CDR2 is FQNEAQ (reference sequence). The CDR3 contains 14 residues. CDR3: CASSGVNSNQPQHF. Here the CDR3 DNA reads TGTGCCAGCAGCGGGGTAAATAGCAATCAGCCCCAGCATTTT.